What follows describes a single T cell receptor (beta chain). The sample originates from a study of blood T cell repertoires in COVID-19. Study background: There were acute and convalescent COVID-19 samples, and they came from the United States, Italy and Spain. T cells, B-cell-depleted T cells, or PBMCs provided the cDNA or gDNA that served as material.

Original data processing: Reference gene primer amplification yielded estimated nucleated cell counts. Profiled with immunoSEQ multiplex PCR; TCRdb holds only in-frame clones, not every one. The V and J calls and clone size were taken over from that table, and D and trimming were inferred from the DNA. The sample shows around 45,000 clones, about 80% of them seen only once. The receptor's source is a woman aged 55-69 years with acute or convalescent COVID-19. Sequencing used peripheral blood.

CDR3 in amino acids: CATSDSGSGYTF. CDR3 nucleotide sequence: TGTGCCACCAGTGATTCAGGTAGTGGCTACACCTTC. The genes are TRBV24-1 and TRBJ1-2; D remains unclear. The germline V gene encodes CDR1 KGHDR and CDR2 SFDVKD. V shed 2 bases and J shed 7 bases, with 7 bases lying between them. The CDR3 extends over 12 amino acids.